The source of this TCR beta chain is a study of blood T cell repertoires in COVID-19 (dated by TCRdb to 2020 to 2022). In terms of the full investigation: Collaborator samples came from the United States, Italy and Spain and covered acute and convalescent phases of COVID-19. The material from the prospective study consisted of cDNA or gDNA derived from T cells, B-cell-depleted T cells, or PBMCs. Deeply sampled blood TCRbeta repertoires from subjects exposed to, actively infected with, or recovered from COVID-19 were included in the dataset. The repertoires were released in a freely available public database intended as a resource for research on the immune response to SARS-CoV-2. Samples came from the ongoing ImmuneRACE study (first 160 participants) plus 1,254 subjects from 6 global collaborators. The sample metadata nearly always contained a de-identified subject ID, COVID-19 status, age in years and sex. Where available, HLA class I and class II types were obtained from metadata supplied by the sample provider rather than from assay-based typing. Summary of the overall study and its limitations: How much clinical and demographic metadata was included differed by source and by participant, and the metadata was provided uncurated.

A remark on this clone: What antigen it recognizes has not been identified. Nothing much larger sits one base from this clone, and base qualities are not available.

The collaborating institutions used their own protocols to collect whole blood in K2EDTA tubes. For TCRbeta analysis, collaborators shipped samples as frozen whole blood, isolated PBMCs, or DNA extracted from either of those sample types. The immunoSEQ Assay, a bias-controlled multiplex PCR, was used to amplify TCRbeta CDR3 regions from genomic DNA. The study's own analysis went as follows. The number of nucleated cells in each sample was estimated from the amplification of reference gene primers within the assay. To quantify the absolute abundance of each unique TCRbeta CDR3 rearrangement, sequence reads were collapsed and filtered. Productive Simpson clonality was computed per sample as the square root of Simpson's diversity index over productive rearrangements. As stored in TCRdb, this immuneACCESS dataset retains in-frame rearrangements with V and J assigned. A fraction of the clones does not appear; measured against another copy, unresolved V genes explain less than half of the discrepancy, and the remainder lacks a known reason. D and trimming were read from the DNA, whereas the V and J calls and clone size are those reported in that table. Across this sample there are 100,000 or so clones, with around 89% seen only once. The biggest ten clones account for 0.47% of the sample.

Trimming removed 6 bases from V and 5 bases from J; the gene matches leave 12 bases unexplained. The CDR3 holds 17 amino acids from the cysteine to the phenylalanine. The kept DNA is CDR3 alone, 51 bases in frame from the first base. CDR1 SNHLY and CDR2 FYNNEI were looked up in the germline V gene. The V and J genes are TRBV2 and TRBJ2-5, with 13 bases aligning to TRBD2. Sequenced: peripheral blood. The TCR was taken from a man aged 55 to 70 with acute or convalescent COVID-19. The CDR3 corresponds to CASRLLAGGPQGETQYF. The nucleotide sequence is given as TGTGCCAGCAGGCTACTAGCGGGAGGGCCTCAGGGGGAGACCCAGTACTTC.